This TCR beta chain is drawn from a study of PD-1 blockade in classical Hodgkin lymphoma. Produced via immunoSEQ multiplex PCR; TCRdb's table is partial and in-frame only. The repertoire includes more than 13,000 clones, approximately 78% of them detected once, and about 23% sits in the top ten. Every patient had relapsed following autologous stem cell transplantation, and cohorts differed in brentuximab vedotin exposure. The source is a human donor with classical Hodgkin lymphoma. Source: peripheral blood mononuclear cells (PBMCs), taken before the second cycle of nivolumab.

CDR3 sequence (DNA): TGTGCCAGCAGCCAACTGGAGGGAGGGGTTGGTGCCTATGGCTACACCTTC. As protein: CASSQLEGGVGAYGYTF. V and J are TRBV4-2 and TRBJ1-2; a possible D gene is TRBD1 (5 bases). Germline CDR1 and CDR2: LGHNA and YNFKEQ. This CDR3 has 17 amino acids. Trimming cost V 2 bases and J 4 bases, with 20 bases left between them.